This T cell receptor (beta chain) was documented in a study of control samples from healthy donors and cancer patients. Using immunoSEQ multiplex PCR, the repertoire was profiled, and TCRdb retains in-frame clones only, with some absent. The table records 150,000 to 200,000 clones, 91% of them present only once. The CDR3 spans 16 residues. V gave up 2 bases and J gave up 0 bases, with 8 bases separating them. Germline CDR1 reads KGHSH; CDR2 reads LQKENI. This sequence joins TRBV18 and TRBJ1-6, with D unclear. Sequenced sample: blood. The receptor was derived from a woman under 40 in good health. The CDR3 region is CASSPRTSSYNSPLHF. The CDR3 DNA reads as TGTGCCAGCTCACCAAGGACGAGCTCCTATAATTCACCCCTCCACTTT.